These 30 T cell receptor beta chains were all obtained from the same sample, sequenced in a study of T-cell memory formation after mild COVID-19. TCRdb processed the 5' RACE reads anew with MiXCR; each CDR3 protein has one entry. The table records about 560,000 distinct CDR3 sequences, 17% of them present only once. The sequenced material came from PBMCs or a T cell subset sorted from them (not recorded which). These receptors all come from an adult woman who had mild COVID-19 (a few samples of this study predate the infection). Cell type and time point are not known.

This sequence joins TRBV19 and TRBJ1-5; no clear D. The germline CDR1 and CDR2 sequences are LNHDA and SQIVND (reference sequence). V gave up 3 bases and J gave up 6 bases, with 12 bases separating them. The CDR3 is made up of 14 amino acids. The CDR3 loop is CASSMSGPGQPQHF. The CDR3 coding sequence is TGTGCCAGTAGTATGTCCGGTCCAGGTCAGCCCCAGCATTTT. Drawing the rest from reference TRBV19 and TRBJ1-5, the complete variable domain is DGGITQSPKYLFRKEGQNVTLSCEQNLNHDAMYWYRQDPGQGLRLIYYSQIVNDFQKGDIAEGYSVSREKKESFPLTVTSAQKNPTAFYLCASSMSGPGQPQHFGDGTRLSIL.

There are many counts of this clonotype. The V and J genes are TRBV12-5 and TRBJ2-5; 7 bases line up with TRBD2. The CDR3 runs 12 residues. Germline loops: CDR1 LGHNT, CDR2 FRNRAP. The V gene end was trimmed by 5 bases and the J gene end by 3 bases; junction bases not matched to a gene: 0. Written as DNA, the CDR3 is TGTGCTAGTGGTGGGACTAAAGAGACCCAGTACTTC. It specifies CASGGTKETQYF.

This clonotype was observed a handful of times. The V gene is TRBV9, the J gene TRBJ1-6, with D possibly TRBD1 on 5 matching bases. Trimming stripped 4 bases from V and 7 bases from J, with 12 bases between. The CDR3 is 14 residues long. Germline CDR1 reads SGDLS; CDR2 reads YYNGEE. DNA for the CDR3: TGTGCCAGCAGCTACCGGGACCCCAATTCACCCCTCCACTTT. It codes for CASSYRDPNSPLHF.

The gene calls are TRBV5-1 and TRBJ2-1, with 9 bases lining up with TRBD2. CDR3 length: 15 amino acids. CDR1 and CDR2 from the germline V gene are SGHRS and YFSETQ. V shed 4 bases, J shed 5 bases, and the junction held 7 bases outside the gene matches. CDR3 bases: TGCGCCAGCAGCGTCCCAAGCGGGGGGAACAATGAGCAGTTCTTC. The encoded protein is CASSVPSGGNNEQFF.

This clonotype was counted only a few times. The chain carries TRBV7-2 and TRBJ2-3, with TRBD2 matching over 8 bases. J was trimmed by 4 bases and V by 3 bases; bases with no gene match: 6. The CDR3 length is 15 residues. Germline CDR1 SGHTA, CDR2 FQGNSA. The CDR3 DNA sequence: TGTGCCAGCAGCTTCCCCGGGACTAGTGCAGATACGCAGTATTTT. Translating gives CASSFPGTSADTQYF.

The chain recombines TRBV3-1 with TRBJ1-2; 8 bases match TRBD1. The CDR3 extends over 15 amino acids. Germline values: CDR1 LGHDT, CDR2 YNNKEL (reference sequence). V lost 0 bases, J lost 6 bases, and 6 bases stayed unmatched. The CDR3 sequence is CASSQEEQGEHGYTF. The CDR3 coding sequence is TGTGCCAGCAGCCAAGAGGAACAGGGGGAGCATGGCTACACCTTC. Full variable domain (remainder filled in from reference TRBV3-1 and TRBJ1-2): DTAVSQTPKYLVTQMGNDKSIKCEQNLGHDTMYWYKQDSKKFLKIMFSYNNKELIINETVPNRFSPKSPDKAHLNLHINSLELGDSAVYFCASSQEEQGEHGYTFGSGTRLTVV.

This clonotype was detected a few times. The rearrangement links TRBV11-3 to TRBJ2-1, with D maybe TRBD1 (7 bases). The CDR3 consists of 17 residues. Between the trimmed V and J ends, which lost 5 bases and 2 bases, there was a span of 19 bases. The germline gives CDR1 SGHNT, CDR2 YENEEA. The CDR3 DNA reads TGTGCCAGCAGCCGGCAGGGGGGCATCGGTGCCTACAATGAGCAGTTCTTC. It specifies CASSRQGGIGAYNEQFF.

The CDR3 protein is CASSFGLDDTQYF. For the CDR3, the DNA is TGTGCCAGCAGCTTCGGACTAGATGATACGCAGTATTTT. The chain is built from TRBV27 and TRBJ2-3, with 7 bases matching TRBD2. CDR1 is MNHEY and CDR2 is SMNVEV in the germline V gene (reference sequence). The CDR3 runs 13 residues. V dropped 6 bases and J dropped 6; count of bases not matched to a gene: 6.

This clonotype has ten or more counts. The J gene is TRBJ1-6, the V gene TRBV6-6; D call uncertain. The CDR3 extends over 15 amino acids. The V end was cut by 3 bases, the J end by 9 bases, with 15 bases between. Germline lookup yields CDR1 MNHNY and CDR2 SVGAGI (reference sequence). The CDR3 region has the DNA TGTGCCAGCAGTTATACCCCACGGGAAGGTTCACCCCTCCACTTT. It is translated as CASSYTPREGSPLHF.

This clonotype showed up just a few times. This chain's CDR3 is CASSLRGPVTGELFF. The CDR3 bases are TGTGCCAGCAGCTTGCGGGGACCAGTCACCGGGGAGCTGTTTTTT. This chain connects TRBV5-5 to TRBJ2-2; the D call may be TRBD1 or TRBD2 (5 bases each). V was trimmed by 1 base and J by 4 bases, leaving 11 bases between them. Germline values: CDR1 SGHKS, CDR2 YYEKEE (reference sequence). The length of the CDR3 is 15 residues.

In this sample, this clonotype turned up a few times. The chain links TRBV12-3 or TRBV12-4 to TRBJ2-3; 15 positions match TRBD2. This CDR3 is 15 amino acids long. Germline trimming cut 8 bases from V and 9 bases from J; bases unmatched to any gene: 9. The chain's CDR3 is CASEPRTSGGGTQYF. DNA of the CDR3: TGTGCCAGCGAACCCCGGACTAGCGGGGGGGGAACGCAGTATTTT.

This clonotype was seen only a few times. The rearrangement links TRBV5-5 to TRBJ1-2; D gene uncertain. This CDR3 region has 14 residues. Germline V gives CDR1 SGHKS, CDR2 YYEKEE (reference sequence). The V and J ends lost 0 bases and 1 base respectively, with 7 bases between them. CDR3 in DNA: TGTGCCAGCAGCTTGGATCCTTTTAACTATGGCTACACCTTC. Its protein is CASSLDPFNYGYTF.

This chain joins TRBV6-2 or TRBV6-3 and TRBJ1-1; D possibly corresponds to TRBD1 (5 bases). CDR3 length equals 14 residues. The ends were cut back, 4 bases at V and 5 bases at J, with 14 bases in the middle. Looked up from germline, CDR1 is MNHEY and CDR2 is SVGEGT. The CDR3 protein is CASSFDSGGTEAFF. In DNA, the CDR3 is TGTGCCAGCAGTTTCGACAGTGGTGGGACTGAAGCTTTCTTT.

The chain joins TRBV6-5 to TRBJ1-6; D is undetermined. CDR1 MNHEY and CDR2 SVGAGI come from the germline V gene. This CDR3 spans 16 amino acids. Trimming removed 0 bases at V and 7 bases at J, with 13 bases between. CDR3 amino acids: CASSYSISFVNSPLHF. CDR3 bases: TGTGCCAGCAGTTACTCGATCAGTTTTGTCAATTCACCCCTCCACTTT.

This clonotype was found a few times. This chain links TRBV4-1 with TRBJ2-7; D remains unclear. This CDR3 has 15 residues. From germline, CDR1 is MGHRA and CDR2 YSYEKL. V was clipped by 0 bases and J by 2 bases, with 11 bases between them. CDR3 nucleotides: TGCGCCAGCAGCCAAGAGGCGGTCCTTACCTACGAGCAGTACTTC. It encodes CASSQEAVLTYEQYF.

This clonotype was detected ten times or more. The genes are TRBV7-2 and TRBJ2-7; tentative D call: TRBD1 (6 bases). Germline values: CDR1 SGHTA, CDR2 FQGNSA. With 4 bases removed from V and 3 bases from J, the gap between germline ends came to 10 bases. The CDR3 length is 13 residues. This CDR3 reads CASSSRTVYEQYF. The CDR3 coding sequence is TGTGCCAGCAGCTCCCGGACAGTCTACGAGCAGTACTTC.

This clonotype was observed once. This chain links TRBV19 with TRBJ1-5, with D unclear. In germline, CDR1 is LNHDA, CDR2 SQIVND (reference sequence). This CDR3 spans 15 amino acids. V dropped 1 base and J dropped 2 bases, with 9 bases sitting between them. As DNA, the CDR3 is TGTGCCAGTAGTATAGGCATAGGTGGCAATCAGCCCCAGCATTTT. Protein: CASSIGIGGNQPQHF. The variable domain in full, with the rest retrieved from reference TRBV19 and TRBJ1-5, is DGGITQSPKYLFRKEGQNVTLSCEQNLNHDAMYWYRQDPGQGLRLIYYSQIVNDFQKGDIAEGYSVSREKKESFPLTVTSAQKNPTAFYLCASSIGIGGNQPQHFGDGTRLSIL.

The chain couples TRBV19 to TRBJ1-1; D is undetermined. Germline V gene data show CDR1 as LNHDA and CDR2 as SQIVND (reference sequence). The CDR3 loop spans 15 amino acids. V shed 5 bases and J shed 0 bases, with 13 bases lying between them. CDR3 amino acids: CASSPNPSMNTEAFF. For the CDR3, the DNA is TGTGCCAGTAGTCCAAATCCCTCCATGAACACTGAAGCTTTCTTT.

The J gene is TRBJ1-3, the V gene TRBV7-9, with D maybe TRBD1 (6 bases). With 0 bases removed from V and 0 bases from J, the gap between germline ends came to 9 bases. Germline-derived CDR1 and CDR2 are SEHNR and FQNEAQ (reference sequence). The CDR3 is 16 amino acids. The CDR3 DNA follows: TGTGCCAGCAGCTTAGCACCGGGGGCCTCTGGAAACACCATATATTTT. Protein sequence: CASSLAPGASGNTIYF. Together with reference TRBV7-9 and TRBJ1-3, the CDR3 gives the full variable domain: DTGVSQNPRHKITKRGQNVTFRCDPISEHNRLYWYRQTLGQGPEFLTYFQNEAQLEKSRLLSDRFSAERPKGSFSTLEIQRTEQGDSAMYLCASSLAPGASGNTIYFGEGSWLTVV.

This clonotype came up many times. This sequence joins TRBV9 and TRBJ2-4, with a possible D match to TRBD1 (7 bases). Between the trimmed V and J ends, which lost 1 base and 7 bases, there was a span of 15 bases. Germline V gene data show CDR1 as SGDLS and CDR2 as YYNGEE. This CDR3 comprises 15 residues. CDR3 amino acids: CASSVTPQGGNIQYF. Written as DNA, the CDR3 is TGTGCCAGCAGCGTAACGCCCCAGGGGGGTAACATTCAGTACTTC.

V is TRBV20-1 and J is TRBJ2-1; perhaps TRBD2 as D (6 bases). Deletions cut 0 bases from V and 1 base from J, with 16 bases between. This CDR3 contains 17 residues. CDR1 is DFQATT and CDR2 is SNEGSKA in the germline V gene (reference sequence). The CDR3 DNA reads TGCAGTGCTAGAGAAGGAGGGGAAAAGGGTTCCTACAATGAGCAGTTCTTC. Translating gives CSAREGGEKGSYNEQFF.

The rearrangement uses TRBV20-1 and TRBJ2-3; D gene ambiguous. CDR1 DFQATT and CDR2 SNEGSKA come from the germline V gene (reference sequence). This CDR3 is built from 12 residues. Trimming took 3 bases from V and 8 from J, leaving 12 bases between them. CDR3 loop: CSASGVAVTQYF. In nucleotides, the CDR3 is TGCAGTGCTAGTGGTGTGGCGGTTACGCAGTATTTT.

The J gene is TRBJ2-6, the V gene TRBV29-1; 7 bases agree with TRBD1. Germline V gives CDR1 SQVTM, CDR2 ANQGSEA. Germline trimming cut 6 bases from V and 2 bases from J; bases unmatched to any gene: 7. CDR3 length: 15 residues. This chain's CDR3 is CSVPGDRAGANVLTF. In DNA, the CDR3 is TGCAGCGTCCCCGGCGACAGGGCTGGGGCCAACGTCCTGACTTTC. Full variable domain (rest looked up from reference TRBV29-1 and TRBJ2-6): SAVISQKPSRDICQRGTSLTIQCQVDSQVTMMFWYRQQPGQSLTLIATANQGSEATYESGFVIDKFPISRPNLTFSTLTVSNMSPEDSSIYLCSVPGDRAGANVLTFGAGSRLTVL.

This clonotype was detected only a few times. The chain uses TRBV5-1 and TRBJ2-7, with 8 nucleotides matching TRBD2. This CDR3 has 17 residues. In germline, CDR1 is SGHRS, CDR2 YFSETQ. J gave up 9 bases and V 3 bases, and 20 bases lay outside the gene matches. The CDR3: CASSSAYGKPGLEAQYF. CDR3 bases: TGCGCCAGCAGCTCAGCTTATGGCAAGCCGGGACTAGAGGCGCAGTACTTC.

This clonotype has a handful of counts. The V gene is TRBV12-3 or TRBV12-4, the J gene TRBJ2-4; a weak D match, TRBD2 (5 bases). The CDR3 extends over 17 amino acids. V gave up 0 bases and J gave up 0 bases, with 12 bases separating them. The CDR3 region is CASSLASVGVAKNIQYF. CDR3 coding DNA: TGTGCCAGCAGTTTAGCCTCGGTCGGGGTAGCCAAAAACATTCAGTACTTC.

This clonotype was picked up a small number of times. The chain employs TRBV7-8 and TRBJ1-5; 8 bases match TRBD1. Germline V gene lookup returns CDR1 SGHVS and CDR2 FQNEAQ. The ends lost 0 bases at V and 4 bases at J; junction bases unmatched: 2. CDR3 length: 15 residues. CDR3 bases: TGTGCCAGCAGCTTAGCCAGACAGGGGAATCAGCCCCAGCATTTT. Its protein product is CASSLARQGNQPQHF.

This rearrangement joins TRBV7-2 to TRBJ2-5, with 11 bases that match TRBD2. Per the germline V gene, CDR1 is SGHTA and CDR2 is FQGNSA. This CDR3 contains 17 residues. Unmatched junction bases numbered 13, after V lost 8 bases and J lost 2 bases. CDR3 coding DNA: TGTGCCAGCTGCGGGACTAGCGGAGCTCACCTGCAAGAGACCCAGTACTTC. Translating it yields CASCGTSGAHLQETQYF. Full variable domain (remainder filled in from reference TRBV7-2 and TRBJ2-5): GAGVSQSPSNKVTEKGKDVELRCDPISGHTALYWYRQSLGQGLEFLIYFQGNSAPDKSGLPSDRFSAERTGGSVSTLTIQRTQQEDSAVYLCASCGTSGAHLQETQYFGPGTRLLVL.

The CDR3 here is CASSLEGGKLFF. CDR3 DNA sequence: TGTGCCAGCAGCTTAGAGGGGGGAAAACTGTTTTTT. The chain links TRBV7-9 to TRBJ1-4; possibly TRBD1 for D (6 bases). The CDR3 sequence is 12 residues long. Trimming took 1 base from V and 10 from J, leaving 7 bases between them. Germline-derived CDR1 and CDR2 are SEHNR and FQNEAQ (reference sequence).

This clonotype has a count of ten or more. The rearrangement links TRBV7-9 to TRBJ2-1; D possibly corresponds to TRBD2 (6 bases). The CDR3 length is 15 residues. Germline loops: CDR1 SEHNR, CDR2 FQNEAQ (reference sequence). The V and J ends lost 1 base and 7 bases respectively, with 14 bases between them. DNA for the CDR3: TGTGCCAGCAGCTTAGACGGGAGTCGCTGGAATGAGCAGTTCTTC. Translating it yields CASSLDGSRWNEQFF.

CDR3 region: CSANLRGDEQYF. In DNA form, the CDR3 reads TGCAGTGCCAACCTGCGGGGGGACGAGCAGTACTTC. The chain recombines TRBV20-1 with TRBJ2-7; 8 bases are a match to TRBD2. This CDR3 is built from 12 residues. V was clipped by 6 bases and J by 5 bases; unmatched bases: 6. Per the germline V gene, CDR1 is DFQATT and CDR2 is SNEGSKA (reference sequence).